The 5 T cell receptor beta chains listed next were all sequenced from one sample in a study of T cells in Graves' hyperthyroidism and ophthalmopathy. TCR beta CDR3 region amplification was performed from RNA transcripts. The study used the HTBI primer set for a first-round RT-PCR of the TCR CDR3. One entry per CDR3 protein results from TCRdb running MiXCR on the multiplex PCR reads. The data hold almost 600,000 distinct CDR3 sequences, with 35% to 55% observed a single time. The sequencing sample was made of peripheral blood or thyroid tissue (not recorded which). The origin of the receptors is a young woman with Graves' hyperthyroidism.

The chain recombines TRBV7-2 with TRBJ2-5; 8 bases align to TRBD2. The J call may not be correct, given that the DNA end is closer to TRBJ2-1. Germline V gene lookup returns CDR1 SGHTA and CDR2 FQGNSA. The CDR3 is 14 residues long. In nucleotides, the CDR3 is TGTGCCAGCAGCCCGCCGTTCGGGAGGGATGAGCAGTTCTTC. Translating it yields CASSPPFGRDEQFF.

On this clonotype: The conserved phenylalanine or tryptophan is not found at the CDR3 terminus, so this likely reflects a read error. The chain carries TRBV7-9 and TRBJ1-4; 7 bases are shared with TRBD1. CDR1 and CDR2 from the germline V gene are SEHNR and FQNEAQ (reference sequence). The CDR3 is 12 amino acids. This CDR3 is CASDRADEKLFL. The CDR3 DNA is TGCGCCAGCGACAGGGCTGATGAAAAACTGTTTTTA.

This clonotype was detected once. The chain carries TRBV5-1 and TRBJ2-7; a weak D match, TRBD2 (6 bases). This CDR3 spans 16 amino acids. Trimming removed 0 bases from V and 5 bases from J, with 18 bases in between. Germline V gene data show CDR1 as SGHRS and CDR2 as YFSETQ. The DNA of the CDR3 is TGCGCCAGCAGCTTGGATTCCGGGGGTGGAGGGGACGAGCAGTACTTC. Translation gives CASSLDSGGGGDEQYF.

This clonotype was recorded a few times. The gene calls are TRBV6-5 and TRBJ1-1; D call uncertain. Germline CDR1 is MNHEY and CDR2 is SVGAGI. The CDR3 is made up of 13 amino acids. V lost 7 bases and J lost 2, with 11 bases in between. CDR3 protein: CASTFTENTEAFF. CDR3 sequence (DNA): TGTGCCAGCACCTTTACAGAAAACACTGAAGCTTTCTTT.

The chain carries TRBV20-1 and TRBJ2-3; no clear D gene. The germline V gene has CDR1 DFQATT and CDR2 SNEGSKA (reference sequence). V lost 4 bases, J lost 4 bases, and 15 bases lay in between. The CDR3 is made up of 14 amino acids. The CDR3 region has the DNA TGCAGTGCTAAGAGGTCTAGTGTCGCAGATACGCAGTATTTT. Protein: CSAKRSSVADTQYF.